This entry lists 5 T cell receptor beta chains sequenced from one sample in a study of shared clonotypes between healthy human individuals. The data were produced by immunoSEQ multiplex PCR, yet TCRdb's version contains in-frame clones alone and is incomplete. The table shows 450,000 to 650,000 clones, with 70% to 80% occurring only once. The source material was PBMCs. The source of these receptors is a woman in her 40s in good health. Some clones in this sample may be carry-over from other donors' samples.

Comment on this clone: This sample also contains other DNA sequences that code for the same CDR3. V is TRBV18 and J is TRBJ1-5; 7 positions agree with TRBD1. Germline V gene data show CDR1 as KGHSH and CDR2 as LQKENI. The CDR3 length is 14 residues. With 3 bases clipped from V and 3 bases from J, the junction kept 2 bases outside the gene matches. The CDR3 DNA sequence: TGTGCCAGCTCACCCGGACAGGTCAATCAGCCCCAGCATTTT. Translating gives CASSPGQVNQPQHF. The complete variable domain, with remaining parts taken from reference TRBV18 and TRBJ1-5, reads NAGVMQNPRHLVRRRGQEARLRCSPMKGHSHVYWYRQLPEEGLKFMVYLQKENIIDESGMPKERFSAEFPKEGPSILRIQQVVRGDSAAYFCASSPGQVNQPQHFGDGTRLSIL.

CDR3 region: CASSLGGQPQETQYF. The CDR3 nucleotides are TGTGCCAGCAGCTTAGGGGGACAGCCACAAGAGACCCAGTACTTC. The chain uses TRBV7-9 and TRBJ2-5; TRBD1 aligns across 7 bases. CDR3 size: 15 residues. Germline V gene data show CDR1 as SEHNR and CDR2 as FQNEAQ (reference sequence). Trimming removed 1 base from V and 2 bases from J; junction bases left unmatched: 4.

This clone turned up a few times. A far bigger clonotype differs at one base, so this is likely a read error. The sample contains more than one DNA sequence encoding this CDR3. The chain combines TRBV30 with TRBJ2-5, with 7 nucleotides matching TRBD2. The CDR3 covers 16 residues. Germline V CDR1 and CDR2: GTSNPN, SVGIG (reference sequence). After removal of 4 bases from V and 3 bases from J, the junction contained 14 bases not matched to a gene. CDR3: CAWKTVRLAAKETQYF. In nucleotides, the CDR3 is TGTGCCTGGAAGACTGTTCGCCTAGCGGCCAAAGAGACCCAGTACTTC.

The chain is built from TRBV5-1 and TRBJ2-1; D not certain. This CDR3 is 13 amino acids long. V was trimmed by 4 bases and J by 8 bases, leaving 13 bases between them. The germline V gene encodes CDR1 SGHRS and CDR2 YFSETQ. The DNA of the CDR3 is TGCGCCAGCAGCAGCCGTTCGTACGATGAGCAGTTCTTC. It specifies CASSSRSYDEQFF. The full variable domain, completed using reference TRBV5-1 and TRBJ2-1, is KAGVTQTPRYLIKTRGQQVTLSCSPISGHRSVSWYQQTPGQGLQFLFEYFSETQRNKGNFPGRFSGRQFSNSRSEMNVSTLELGDSALYLCASSSRSYDEQFFGPGTRLTVL.

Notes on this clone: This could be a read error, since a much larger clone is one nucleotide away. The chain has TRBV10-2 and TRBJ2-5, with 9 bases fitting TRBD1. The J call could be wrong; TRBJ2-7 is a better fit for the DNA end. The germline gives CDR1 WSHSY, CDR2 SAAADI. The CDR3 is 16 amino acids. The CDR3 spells CAGSESRDRDSGEQYF. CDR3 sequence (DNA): TGCGCCGGCAGTGAGTCTAGGGACAGGGATAGCGGCGAGCAGTACTTC.